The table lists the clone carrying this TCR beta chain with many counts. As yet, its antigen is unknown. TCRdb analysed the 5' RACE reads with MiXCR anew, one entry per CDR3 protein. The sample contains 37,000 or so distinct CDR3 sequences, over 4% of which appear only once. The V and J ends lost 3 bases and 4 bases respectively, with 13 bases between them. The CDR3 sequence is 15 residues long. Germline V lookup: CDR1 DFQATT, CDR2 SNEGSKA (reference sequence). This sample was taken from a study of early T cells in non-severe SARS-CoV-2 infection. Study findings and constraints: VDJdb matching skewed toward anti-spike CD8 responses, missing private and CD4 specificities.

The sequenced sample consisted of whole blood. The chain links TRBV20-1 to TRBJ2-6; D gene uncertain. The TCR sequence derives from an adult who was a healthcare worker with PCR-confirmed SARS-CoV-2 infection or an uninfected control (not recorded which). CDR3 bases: TGCAGTGCTAGCCCCCCCGAGATGGGGGCCAACGTCCTGACTTTC. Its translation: CSASPPEMGANVLTF.